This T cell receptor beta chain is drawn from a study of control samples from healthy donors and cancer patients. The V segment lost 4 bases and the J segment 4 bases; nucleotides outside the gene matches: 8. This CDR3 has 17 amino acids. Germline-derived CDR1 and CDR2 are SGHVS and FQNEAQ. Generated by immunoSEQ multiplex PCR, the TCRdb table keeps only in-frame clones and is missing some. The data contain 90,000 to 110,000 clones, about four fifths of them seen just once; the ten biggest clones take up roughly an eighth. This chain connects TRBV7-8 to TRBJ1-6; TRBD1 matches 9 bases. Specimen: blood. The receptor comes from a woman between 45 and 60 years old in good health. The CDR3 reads CASSWDSGQGYNSPLHF. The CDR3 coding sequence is TGTGCCAGCAGCTGGGACTCAGGACAGGGGTATAATTCACCCCTCCACTTT.